The 13 T cell receptor beta chains listed next were all sequenced from one sample in a study of blood T cell repertoires in COVID-19. The assay was immunoSEQ multiplex PCR, and TCRdb's table has in-frame clones only and misses some. The sample has about 200,000 clones; roughly 81% are singletons. Sequencing was done on a sample of peripheral blood. The receptor set was obtained from a woman of 80 years or more with acute or convalescent COVID-19.

The chain uses TRBV7-2 and TRBJ2-1; 8 bases line up with TRBD1. V was clipped by 4 bases and J by 2 bases; unmatched bases: 4. From germline, CDR1 is SGHTA and CDR2 FQGNSA. This CDR3 region has 15 residues. In DNA form, the CDR3 reads TGTGCCAGCAGCTCCGGACAGGGCCCCTACAATGAGCAGTTCTTC. Translated: CASSSGQGPYNEQFF.

The chain couples TRBV28 to TRBJ2-7; the match to TRBD2 covers 14 bases. In germline, CDR1 is MDHEN, CDR2 SYDVKM. The trim removed 1 base at V and 3 bases at J, leaving 2 bases unmatched. There are 16 residues in the CDR3. The CDR3 is CASSLFGLAGGYEQYF. In DNA, the CDR3 is TGTGCCAGCAGTTTATTTGGACTAGCGGGAGGCTACGAGCAGTACTTC.

The V gene is TRBV5-4, the J gene TRBJ2-3; TRBD2 agrees at 11 bases. Unmatched junction bases numbered 8, after V lost 4 bases and J lost 4 bases. The CDR3 has 16 amino acids. Germline V CDR1 and CDR2: SGHNT, YYREEE (reference sequence). DNA of the CDR3: TGTGCCAGCAGCGCTAGACTAGCGGGACAGTCAGATACGCAGTATTTT. As protein: CASSARLAGQSDTQYF.

DNA of the CDR3: TGTGCCAGCACCGACACTTACTCTGGAAACACCATATATTTT. This codes for CASTDTYSGNTIYF. This rearrangement joins TRBV2 to TRBJ1-3; D gene ambiguous. Germline V lookup: CDR1 SNHLY, CDR2 FYNNEI. The CDR3 length is 14 residues. V was clipped by 7 bases and J by 0 bases, with 10 bases between them.

The chain is built from TRBV19 and TRBJ1-5; 10 nucleotides line up with TRBD1. The CDR3 covers 15 residues. Looked up from germline, CDR1 is LNHDA and CDR2 is SQIVND (reference sequence). V gave up 3 bases and J gave up 3 bases; unmatched junction bases: 2. The CDR3 spells CASSIGTGVNQPQHF. The CDR3 DNA reads TGTGCCAGTAGTATTGGGACAGGGGTCAATCAGCCCCAGCATTTT.

The chain combines TRBV28 with TRBJ2-3; 8 nucleotides agree with TRBD2. This CDR3 is built from 16 residues. V was clipped by 2 bases and J by 3 bases; unmatched bases: 7. Germline CDR1 and CDR2: MDHEN and SYDVKM. The CDR3 DNA follows: TGTGCCAGCAGTTTAGCGGCTAGCGGGCGGACAGATACGCAGTATTTT. This codes for CASSLAASGRTDTQYF.

The chain employs TRBV11-2 and TRBJ2-2; maybe TRBD1 (6 bases). The germline gives CDR1 SGHAT, CDR2 FQNNGV. The CDR3 has 17 residues. Trimming removed 5 bases from V and 3 bases from J, with 19 bases in between. Here the CDR3 DNA reads TGTGCCAGCAGCCTTGAGTTGGGGGCGTTGGACACCGGGGAGCTGTTTTTT. It is translated as CASSLELGALDTGELFF.

J is TRBJ1-1 and V is TRBV5-5, with 7 bases identical to TRBD1. CDR1 is SGHKS, CDR2 YYEKEE, per germline (reference sequence). The CDR3 contains 14 residues. With 5 bases clipped from V and 11 bases from J, the junction kept 15 bases outside the gene matches. DNA for the CDR3: TGTGCCAGCAGTCTAATAGGACAGGCGGGAATGGCTTTCTTT. Protein sequence: CASSLIGQAGMAFF.

The chain links TRBV4-2 to TRBJ1-2, with 9 nucleotides matching TRBD1. The germline V gene encodes CDR1 LGHNA and CDR2 YNFKEQ. The CDR3 sequence is 12 residues long. V dropped 2 bases and J dropped 13; count of bases not matched to a gene: 5. CDR3 protein: CASSQTQGAGTF. DNA of the CDR3: TGTGCCAGCAGCCAAACACAGGGGGCGGGCACCTTC.

The genes are TRBV11-2 and TRBJ2-7, with D possibly matching TRBD2 (5 bases). Germline values: CDR1 SGHAT, CDR2 FQNNGV. Trimming left V 5 bases short and J 11 bases short, with 22 bases between. The CDR3 is 14 residues long. CDR3 amino acids: CASSRPAGRATKYF. The CDR3 coding sequence is TGTGCCAGCAGCCGTCCCGCGGGTAGGGCCACTAAGTACTTC. Looking up the rest from reference TRBV11-2 and TRBJ2-7 gives the full variable domain: EAGVAQSPRYKIIEKRQSVAFWCNPISGHATLYWYQQILGQGPKLLIQFQNNGVVDDSQLPKDRFSAERLKGVDSTLKIQPAKLEDSAVYLCASSRPAGRATKYFGPGTRLTVT.

The chain uses TRBV6-1 and TRBJ2-7; 13 positions agree with TRBD2. Germline-derived CDR1 and CDR2 are MNHNS and SASEGT. J lost 4 bases, V lost 1 base, and 10 bases had no gene match. The CDR3 is made up of 18 amino acids. The DNA for the CDR3 is TGTGCCAGCAGTGAAGGTTCGTGGACTAGCGGGAGATGGTACGAGCAGTACTTC. Amino acid sequence: CASSEGSWTSGRWYEQYF.

V and J are TRBV19 and TRBJ2-5, with unresolved D. The V and J ends lost 0 bases and 4 bases respectively, with 12 bases between them. The CDR3 runs 15 residues. CDR1 and CDR2 from the germline V gene are LNHDA and SQIVND (reference sequence). CDR3 residues: CASSIDLSWRETQYF. The CDR3 nucleotides are TGTGCCAGTAGTATAGATCTATCGTGGAGAGAGACCCAGTACTTC.

This clone was counted once. The chain is built from TRBV6-5 and TRBJ2-7; TRBD2 matches at 8 bases. Per germline, CDR1 MNHEY and CDR2 SVGAGI. The CDR3 totals 14 residues. Trimming cost V 4 bases and J 7 bases; bases outside gene matches: 9. CDR3 protein: CASSSPRGVAEQYF. CDR3 nucleotides: TGTGCCAGCAGTTCCCCGCGGGGGGTAGCGGAGCAGTACTTC.